This T cell receptor (beta chain) was recovered during a study of T cell clonality in common variable immunodeficiency. Findings of the study overall: Fewer deletions and N-nucleotide insertions were reportedly seen in common variable immunodeficiency TCR beta sequences.

The junction had 10 bases not matched to a gene; V was cut back by 3 bases and J by 7 bases. Germline V gene lookup returns CDR1 SGHRS and CDR2 YFSETQ. CDR3 length: 15 amino acids. The table lists this clone with many counts. The antigen is unknown. Read sequence stops 3 residues before the CDR3 end, and the germline J gene provides the missing end. TCRdb's table, derived via immunoSEQ multiplex PCR, lists solely in-frame clones and lacks some. The repertoire yields approximately 38,000 clones, none seen only once; the top ten contain roughly 5.5%. The V call is TRBV5-1, the J call TRBJ1-2, with TRBD1 identical over 9 bases. The sequencing sample was made of peripheral blood mononuclear cells. The sequence came from a human donor with common variable immunodeficiency. The covered CDR3 bases are TGCGCCAGCAGCTCAACGGGACAGGGAATAGTTGGC. Its translation is CASSSTGQGIVG. The full CDR3 is CASSSTGQGIVGYTF.